This T cell receptor (beta chain) was identified during a study of spatial heterogeneity in lung cancer (dated by TCRdb to the late 2010s). With respect to the entire study: More beta-chain than alpha-chain transcripts were consistently detected, likely reflecting higher beta-chain transcript abundance. At surgery, both alpha and beta chains were TCR-sequenced in 200 to 250 tumor regions, some 64 matched nontumor lung samples and 56 PBMC samples. In tumor regions, TCR transcript counts showed a strong correlation with a T cell transcriptional module score from matched bulk RNA-seq. In non-small cell lung cancer, the study quantitatively compared TCR alpha and beta repertoires across several tumor regions, matched nontumor lung, and blood. Nonsynonymous mutation counts, determined by whole-exome sequencing of tumor tissue, were related to features of the TCR repertoire. In the raw uncorrected reads, each unique combination of TCR and UMI appeared more than ten times on average.

This clonotype was seen ten or more times. What antigen it recognizes has not been identified. No much larger clone is present one base from it, and per-base qualities are unavailable. Compared with germline, V lacks 6 bases and J lacks 6 bases; bases without a gene match: 4. Taken from cysteine to phenylalanine, the CDR3 has 14 residues. Of all the DNA, just the CDR3 is kept, 42 bases in frame from base 1. According to the germline V gene, CDR1 reads MNHEY and CDR2 reads SVGAGI. The library was produced with 5' RACE. These reads were obtained on a NextSeq 500. In the TCR library protocol, a unique molecular identifier was attached to each TCR cDNA molecule so that PCR and sequencing errors could be corrected. As for the original processing: Decombinator tools were used for TCR identification, UMI-based error correction and CDR3 extraction. TCRs above a frequency of 2 per 1,000, corresponding to the top 1% of the tumor frequency distribution, were defined as expanded. Expanded tumor TCRs were classed as regional if statistically deemed absent (corrected P<0.05) from at least one tumor region, otherwise ubiquitous. Renyi diversity was computed with the R vegan package after each repertoire had been subsampled 100 times to 5,000 TCRs. To build CDR3 similarity networks, amino acid triplet string-kernel similarity was used, and CDR3s were connected when their pairwise similarity was above 0.82. TCRdb trimmed public reads at Q25 via fastp, called clones via MiXCR and kept in-frame beta chains. Every CDR3 protein is listed once, alongside the most common genes and DNA of its rows. None of the V and J calls come from the authors' own analysis; TCRdb made them. The sample yields some 100,000 distinct CDR3 sequences; about 4.4% were counted once. Roughly 20% of the sample is taken by the ten largest.

What the research found in general, with its limitations: Counts of ubiquitous and regional expanded TCRs correlated with counts of ubiquitous and regional nonsynonymous mutations, respectively. TCR-seq coverage of tumor T cells was estimated to be only about 7% for alpha chains and roughly 14% for beta chains. The number of expanded intratumoral alpha and beta TCRs correlated with the tumor nonsynonymous mutation count. Additional single-cell paired TCR alpha and beta sequencing was considered necessary to confirm, at a functional level, the hypothesis that regional TCRs recognize regional mutations.

This specimen's time point label, per the study, means: sample taken at primary tumor resection. The donors were 72 patients from the lung TRACERx cohort who had early-stage, untreated non-small cell lung cancer. TCR sequencing used whole RNA extracted from tumor and nontumor lung tissue, or from cryopreserved PBMC samples, without cell sorting. A patient was chosen for TCR sequencing only when enough RNA was available from at least two tumor regions. Before selection, tumor and adjacent nontumor lung specimens were reviewed by a lung pathologist. The receptor was derived from a male donor with early-stage non-small cell lung cancer. The chain was built from TRBV6-5 and TRBJ2-2, with TRBD1 matching 10 junction bases. The sequenced sample was lung tumor tissue, obtained at surgery. CDR3 loop: CASRPGQGPGELFF. The nucleotides are TGTGCCAGCAGGCCGGGACAGGGGCCCGGGGAGCTGTTTTTT.